The TCR beta chain under discussion was sequenced for a study of Tregs in tolerant kidney transplant recipients. The table came from immunoSEQ multiplex PCR; TCRdb's copy has only in-frame clones and leaves some out. Here the sample table reports around 33,000 clones. Related graft donors supplied nonmyeloablative bone marrow transplants, and mixed chimerism was transient. The input for sequencing was CD4+ T cells from blood (PBMCs), taken 24 months after the transplant. The origin of this receptor is a human patient who received a combined kidney and bone marrow transplant. The graft donor may account for some of the T cells.

The sequenced part of the CDR3 DNA is TGTGCCAGCTCACCTAGAGATAAAAACACTGAA. Protein product: CASSPRDKNTE. The entire CDR3 is CASSPRDKNTEAFF. The genes are TRBV18 and TRBJ1-1, with no clear D. The read ends 3 residues before the CDR3 terminus; that terminus is restored from the germline J gene. The CDR3 runs to 14 residues. CDR1 and CDR2 from the germline V gene are KGHSH and LQKENI. Trimming pared 3 bases from V and 2 bases from J, leaving 10 bases between.